This T cell receptor beta chain was profiled in a study of T cells after yellow fever vaccination. TCRdb independently ran MiXCR on the 5' RACE reads; one entry per CDR3 protein. This repertoire shows hundreds of thousands of distinct CDR3 sequences, around a fifth found once; its top ten account for approximately 16%. V shed 6 bases and J 0 bases; nucleotides not matched to a gene: 7. The CDR3 sequence is 18 residues long. Germline CDR1 reads MNHEY; CDR2 reads SVGEGT. This TCR derives from a man aged 18-30 years who received the YFV17D yellow fever vaccine. The material sequenced was PBMCs, taken 20 to 25 days after the first yellow fever vaccination. The chain is built from TRBV6-2 or TRBV6-3 and TRBJ2-6; 11 bases are a match to TRBD2. DNA for the CDR3: TGTGCCAGCAGCGACCCTAGCGGGGGGCTCTCTGGGGCCAACGTCCTGACTTTC. Protein: CASSDPSGGLSGANVLTF.